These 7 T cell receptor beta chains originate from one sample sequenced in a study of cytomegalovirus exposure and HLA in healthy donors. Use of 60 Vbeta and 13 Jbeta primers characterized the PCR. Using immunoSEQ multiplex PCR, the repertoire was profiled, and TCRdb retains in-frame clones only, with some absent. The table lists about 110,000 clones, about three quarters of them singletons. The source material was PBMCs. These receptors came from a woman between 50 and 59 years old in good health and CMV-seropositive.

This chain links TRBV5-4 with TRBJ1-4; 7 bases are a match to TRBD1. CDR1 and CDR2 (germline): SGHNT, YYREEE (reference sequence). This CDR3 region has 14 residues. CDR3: CPGAQGGYGEKLFF. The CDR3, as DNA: TGTCCCGGCGCGCAGGGGGGATACGGTGAAAAACTGTTTTTT.

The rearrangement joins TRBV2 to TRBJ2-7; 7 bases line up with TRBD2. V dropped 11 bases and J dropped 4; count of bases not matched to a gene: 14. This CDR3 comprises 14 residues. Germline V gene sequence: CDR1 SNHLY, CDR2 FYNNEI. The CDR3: CALSVGGRRYEQYF. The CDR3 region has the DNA TGTGCCTTAAGTGTGGGGGGGAGGCGGTACGAGCAGTACTTC.

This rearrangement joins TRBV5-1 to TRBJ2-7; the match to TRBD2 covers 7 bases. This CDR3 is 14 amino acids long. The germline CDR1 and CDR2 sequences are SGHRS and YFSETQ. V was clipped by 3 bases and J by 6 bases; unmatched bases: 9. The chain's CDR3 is CASSWGGLFVEQYF. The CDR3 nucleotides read TGCGCCAGCAGCTGGGGGGGACTGTTCGTCGAGCAGTACTTC.

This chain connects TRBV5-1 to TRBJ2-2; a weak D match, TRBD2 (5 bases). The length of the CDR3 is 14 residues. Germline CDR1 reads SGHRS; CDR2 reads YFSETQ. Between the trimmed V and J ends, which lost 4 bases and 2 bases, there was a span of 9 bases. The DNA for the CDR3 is TGCGCCAGCAGCCAAGACTACAACACCGGGGAGCTGTTTTTT. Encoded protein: CASSQDYNTGELFF.

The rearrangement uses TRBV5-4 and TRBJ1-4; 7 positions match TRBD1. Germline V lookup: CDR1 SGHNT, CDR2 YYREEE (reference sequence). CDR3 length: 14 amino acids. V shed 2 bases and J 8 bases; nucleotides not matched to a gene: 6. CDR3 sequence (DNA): TGTGCCAGCAGCTTTGAGGGGGCAGGGGAAAAACTGTTTTTT. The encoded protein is CASSFEGAGEKLFF.

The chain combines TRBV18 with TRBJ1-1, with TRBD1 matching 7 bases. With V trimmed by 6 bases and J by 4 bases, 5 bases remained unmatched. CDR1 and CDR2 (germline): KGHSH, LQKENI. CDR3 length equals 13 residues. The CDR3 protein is CASSNRGGTEAFF. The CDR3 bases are TGTGCCAGCTCTAACAGGGGAGGCACTGAAGCTTTCTTT.

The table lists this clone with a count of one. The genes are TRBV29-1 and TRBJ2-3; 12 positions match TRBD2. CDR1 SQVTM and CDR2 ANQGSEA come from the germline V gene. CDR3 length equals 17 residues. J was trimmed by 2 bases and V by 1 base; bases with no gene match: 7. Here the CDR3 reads CSVEGSSGGDITDTQYF. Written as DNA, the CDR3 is TGCAGCGTTGAAGGCTCTAGCGGGGGGGACATCACAGATACGCAGTATTTT.